This TCR beta chain is from a study of cytomegalovirus exposure and HLA in healthy donors. Study overall: Around 81% of 350 to 400 genotyped donors fell in the Caucasian-associated ancestry cluster.

The study ran its PCR with 60 Vbeta and 13 Jbeta primers. As originally analysed: About 11 million of around 85 million unique TCR beta chains were shared, per a later count. Profiled with immunoSEQ multiplex PCR; TCRdb holds only in-frame clones, not every one. That table furnishes V, J and clone size, whereas the DNA furnished D and trimming. The data contain 83,000 or so clones, roughly 79% of them singletons. Notes on the study in general: DRB1 had the most TCR associations and HLA-C the fewest, a later analysis found, with rates varying by HLA locus. Per published accounts, TCR beta sequences correctly predicted the HLA-A and HLA-B alleles of most subjects.

This clone was detected a few times. What it binds is not known. This CDR3 is 15 amino acids long. V lost 3 bases to trimming and J lost 5 bases, with 17 bases between them. Germline values: CDR1 SGHRS, CDR2 YFSETQ. The receptor was isolated from a female donor in good health and CMV-seronegative. The sample consisted of PBMCs. The genes are TRBV5-1 and TRBJ1-1; D perhaps matches TRBD1 (5 bases). The CDR3 here is CASSSPGGGITEAFF. The CDR3 nucleotides are TGCGCCAGCAGCTCCCCTGGCGGGGGGATTACTGAAGCTTTCTTT.